These 31 T cell receptor beta chains share one sample of origin, sequenced in a study of regulatory T cells in long-lasting Graves disease. Regarding time point: newly diagnosed GD, antithyroid drugs for less than 3 months. Generation of the TCR library employed RNA extracted from PBMCs. The TCR beta library used iRepertoire HTBI primers with Arm-PCR amplification of CDR3. TCRdb called the multiplex PCR reads again in MiXCR, with one record for every CDR3 protein. The data hold about 420,000 distinct CDR3 sequences, with roughly 17% observed a single time. These records were also assigned to another study, of T cells in Graves' hyperthyroidism and ophthalmopathy.

Source: peripheral blood mononuclear cells (PBMCs), taken at new diagnosis, from a patient treated with antithyroid drugs. The receptor set was obtained from a woman between 18 and 29 years old with Graves disease.

The rearrangement uses TRBV7-2 and TRBJ2-6, with D perhaps TRBD2 (5 bases). Germline V CDR1 and CDR2: SGHTA, FQGNSA. V lost 3 bases to trimming and J lost 0 bases, with 12 bases between them. CDR3 length: 17 residues. The DNA of the CDR3 is TGTGCCAGCAGCTTTGCTAGCCCGAGCTCTGGGGCCAACGTCCTGACTTTC. This translates into CASSFASPSSGANVLTF.

This clonotype has more than one count but fewer than ten. This chain joins TRBV7-3 and TRBJ1-2; maybe TRBD1 (6 bases). The germline V gene encodes CDR1 SGHTA and CDR2 FQGTGA. V lost 1 base, J lost 4 bases, and 16 bases lay in between. The CDR3 is made up of 16 amino acids. CDR3 in amino acids: CASSLIRQALFYGYTF. The CDR3 DNA sequence: TGTGCCAGCAGCTTAATCAGACAGGCTTTATTCTATGGCTACACCTTC.

This clonotype has ten or more counts. The chain has TRBV20-1 and TRBJ2-7; 15 bases fit TRBD2. Germline-derived CDR1 and CDR2 are DFQATT and SNEGSKA (reference sequence). V gave up 4 bases and J gave up 5 bases; unmatched junction bases: 9. This CDR3 contains 16 residues. DNA of the CDR3: TGCAGTGCTAACCGAGGGACTAGCGGGAGGCACAACGAGCAGTACTTC. As protein: CSANRGTSGRHNEQYF.

This clonotype has ten or more counts. The gene calls are TRBV11-2 and TRBJ2-2; tentatively, D is TRBD2 (6 bases). Trimming shortened V by 4 bases and J by 1 base, and 22 bases separated the two germline ends. The CDR3 contains 19 residues. Germline V lookup: CDR1 SGHAT, CDR2 FQNNGV. The chain's CDR3 is CASSYPLRGLRENTGELFF. CDR3 DNA: TGTGCCAGCAGCTACCCCCTCCGGGGACTGCGGGAGAACACCGGGGAGCTGTTTTTT.

This clonotype has ten or more counts. This chain connects TRBV12-3 or TRBV12-4 to TRBJ1-5; tentative D call: TRBD1 (5 bases). V shed 5 bases and J shed 7 bases, with 12 bases lying between them. CDR3 length: 13 residues. CDR3 sequence (DNA): TGTGCCAGCAGTCTGGGGGGTAGACAGCCCCAGCATTTT. Translation: CASSLGGRQPQHF.

In the case of this clonotype: This sequence may be a read error, since a much larger clone differs from it by one base. V and J are TRBV28 and TRBJ2-6, with no clear D. This CDR3 spans 15 amino acids. Germline assignment: CDR1 MDHEN and CDR2 SYDVKM. Trimming pared 8 bases from V and 8 bases from J, leaving 19 bases between. CDR3 sequence (DNA): TGTGCCAGCGGTGTGCCTAAGTTGGGGACCAACGTCCTGACTTTC. It translates to CASGVPKLGTNVLTF.

This clonotype was detected many times. This chain joins TRBV28 and TRBJ2-7, with D perhaps TRBD2 (6 bases). The germline CDR1 and CDR2 sequences are MDHEN and SYDVKM. This CDR3 comprises 15 residues. V lost 2 bases and J lost 4, with 15 bases in between. In nucleotides, the CDR3 is TGTGCCAGCAGTTTAGGTTTAGCGGCCTCTTACGAGCAGTACTTC. Protein: CASSLGLAASYEQYF.

This clonotype was observed at least ten times. J is TRBJ2-7 and V is TRBV5-4; 14 bases agree with TRBD2. Trimming took 0 bases from V and 7 from J; bases not matched to a gene: 6. The CDR3 runs to 16 residues. Per germline, CDR1 SGHNT and CDR2 YYREEE (reference sequence). The CDR3 sequence is CASSLDGLAGGMEQYF. CDR3 nucleotide sequence: TGTGCCAGCAGCTTGGATGGACTAGCGGGAGGTATGGAGCAGTACTTC.

The chain is built from TRBV19 and TRBJ2-7; D uncertain. The CDR3 spans 13 residues. V dropped 3 bases and J dropped 6 bases, with 12 bases sitting between them. Germline CDR1 is LNHDA and CDR2 is SQIVND (reference sequence). The CDR3 is CASSIETIGEQYF. The CDR3 DNA is TGTGCCAGTAGTATTGAGACGATAGGCGAGCAGTACTTC.

This clonotype was observed many times. V usage is TRBV7-2 and J usage is TRBJ2-1, with a tentative D call TRBD2 (6 bases). This CDR3 region has 14 residues. In germline, CDR1 is SGHTA, CDR2 FQGNSA. V was clipped by 1 base and J by 9 bases, with 13 bases between them. The DNA of the CDR3 is TGTGCCAGCAGCTTAGTACCTAGCGAGGGTGAGCAGTTCTTC. Translation gives CASSLVPSEGEQFF.

This clonotype was seen many times. The V gene is TRBV30, the J gene TRBJ2-1, with a weak D call TRBD2 (6 bases). Germline values: CDR1 GTSNPN, CDR2 SVGIG (reference sequence). V gave up 1 base and J gave up 6 bases, with 7 bases separating them. The CDR3 is 12 residues long. The CDR3 sequence: CAWSARGNEQFF. The CDR3 DNA sequence: TGTGCCTGGAGTGCGCGGGGCAATGAGCAGTTCTTC.

This clonotype was found many times. J is TRBJ2-7 and V is TRBV12-3 or TRBV12-4; no reliable D call. The CDR3 length is 12 residues. The germline V and J ends were trimmed by 4 bases and 5 bases, with 9 bases remaining between them. CDR3 in amino acids: CASSSYRHEQYF. CDR3 in DNA: TGTGCCAGCAGTTCATACCGCCACGAGCAGTACTTC.

This clonotype has at least ten counts. The chain has TRBV12-3 or TRBV12-4 and TRBJ1-5; maybe TRBD1 (5 bases). Between the trimmed V and J ends, which lost 6 bases and 4 bases, there was a span of 10 bases. CDR3 size: 13 residues. CDR3 residues: CASSQGHNQPQHF. CDR3 sequence (DNA): TGTGCCAGCAGCCAGGGTCATAATCAGCCCCAGCATTTT.

This clonotype appeared once. This rearrangement joins TRBV24-1 to TRBJ1-2; a possible D gene is TRBD1 (5 bases). Germline CDR1 reads KGHDR; CDR2 reads SFDVKD. This CDR3 has 13 residues. The V and J ends lost 4 bases and 8 bases respectively, with 13 bases between them. CDR3 sequence reads: CATSEEGRQGYTF. Here the CDR3 DNA reads TGTGCCACCAGTGAGGAGGGACGTCAAGGCTACACCTTC.

This clonotype has just a few counts. The chain uses TRBV18 and TRBJ2-1, with 7 bases aligning to TRBD1. Germline V gives CDR1 KGHSH, CDR2 LQKENI. The CDR3 runs to 15 residues. J was trimmed by 7 bases and V by 0 bases; bases with no gene match: 6. The CDR3 reads CASSPPRGQQNEQFF. The CDR3 DNA sequence: TGTGCCAGCTCACCACCGAGGGGACAGCAAAATGAGCAGTTCTTC.

There are a few counts of this clonotype. This rearrangement joins TRBV19 to TRBJ2-1, with 10 bases identical to TRBD1. Losses at the gene ends were 4 bases for V and 9 bases for J; bases not matched to a gene: 18. This CDR3 has 18 amino acids. CDR1 is LNHDA, CDR2 SQIVND, per germline (reference sequence). In DNA, the CDR3 is TGTGCCAGTAGTACCGTCCGGAGCCGGGACAGGGGTTCCCGTGAGCAGTTCTTC. Its translation: CASSTVRSRDRGSREQFF.

CDR3 nucleotides: TGTGCCAGCAGTTTAAAGGCAGGGCGTCAGCCCCAGCATTTT. As protein: CASSLKAGRQPQHF. V and J are TRBV27 and TRBJ1-5; a weak D match, TRBD1 (5 bases). Germline V gives CDR1 MNHEY, CDR2 SMNVEV (reference sequence). This CDR3 region has 14 residues. The V end lost 2 bases, the J end lost 6 bases, and 11 bases lay between the germline ends.

This clonotype was seen only a few times. The V call is TRBV29-1, the J call TRBJ1-2, with a tentative D call TRBD1 (5 bases). Trimming shortened V by 4 bases and J by 5 bases, and 11 bases separated the two germline ends. The CDR3 contains 12 residues. Germline CDR1 reads SQVTM; CDR2 reads ANQGSEA. Written as DNA, the CDR3 is TGCAGCGTTGGACAGACGACATATGGCTACACCTTC. This sequence encodes CSVGQTTYGYTF.

This clonotype has more than one count but fewer than ten. The chain links TRBV11-3 to TRBJ2-1, with a tentative D call TRBD2 (6 bases). CDR3 size: 14 residues. The germline V gene encodes CDR1 SGHNT and CDR2 YENEEA. Deletions cut 5 bases from V and 6 bases from J, with 14 bases between. The CDR3 loop reads CASSRRGGGNEQFF. The CDR3 nucleotides read TGTGCCAGCAGCCGCCGGGGAGGAGGCAATGAGCAGTTCTTC.

The chain uses TRBV7-9 and TRBJ2-5; D unresolved. The CDR3 is 11 amino acids. The germline gives CDR1 SEHNR, CDR2 FQNEAQ (reference sequence). The chain's CDR3 is CGAATQETQYF. For the CDR3, the DNA is TGTGGGGCAGCAACACAAGAGACCCAGTACTTC.

The chain links TRBV20-1 to TRBJ2-2; TRBD1 matches at 7 bases. The CDR3 is 13 residues long. The V segment lost 7 bases and the J segment 5 bases; nucleotides outside the gene matches: 7. The germline V gene encodes CDR1 DFQATT and CDR2 SNEGSKA (reference sequence). The CDR3 protein is CSVTDRMTGELFF. CDR3 nucleotides: TGCAGTGTAACGGACAGGATGACCGGGGAGCTGTTTTTT.

In its sample, this clonotype was seen many times. The V call is TRBV28, the J call TRBJ2-7; 10 bases fit TRBD2. The CDR3 is made up of 14 amino acids. V lost 5 bases, J lost 2 bases, and 3 bases stayed unmatched. Germline lookup yields CDR1 MDHEN and CDR2 SYDVKM. The CDR3 sequence: CASSVSGRTYEQYF. The DNA for the CDR3 is TGTGCCAGCAGTGTTAGCGGGAGGACCTACGAGCAGTACTTC.

The gene calls are TRBV9 and TRBJ2-3, with D tentatively TRBD2 (5 bases). The CDR3 is 15 residues long. V was cut by 3 bases and J by 2 bases, with 13 bases left in between. CDR1 is SGDLS, CDR2 YYNGEE, per germline. The CDR3 protein is CASSARERNTDTQYF. The CDR3 bases are TGTGCCAGCAGCGCGAGGGAGCGCAACACAGATACGCAGTATTTT. Full variable domain (rest looked up from reference TRBV9 and TRBJ2-3): DSGVTQTPKHLITATGQRVTLRCSPRSGDLSVYWYQQSLDQGLQFLIQYYNGEERAKGNILERFSAQQFPDLHSELNLSSLELGDSALYFCASSARERNTDTQYFGPGTRLTVL.

On this clonotype itself: A much more abundant neighbour one base away suggests this may be a read error. The chain links TRBV3-1 to TRBJ2-4; D not certain. Germline loops: CDR1 LGHDT, CDR2 YNNKEL (reference sequence). The CDR3 sequence is 14 residues long. Trimming removed 1 base from V and 13 bases from J, with 17 bases in between. The DNA of the CDR3 is TGTGCCAGCAGCCAAGCCTTCGACCTCAATGAGCAGTACTTC. This sequence encodes CASSQAFDLNEQYF.

Ten or more counts support this clonotype. This chain joins TRBV2 and TRBJ2-1, with 8 bases lining up with TRBD1. The junction had 7 bases not matched to a gene; V was cut back by 8 bases and J by 4 bases. The length of the CDR3 is 14 residues. From germline, CDR1 is SNHLY and CDR2 FYNNEI. In DNA form, the CDR3 reads TGTGCCAGCCACACAGGGGGATTATACAATGAGCAGTTCTTC. Translation: CASHTGGLYNEQFF.

J is TRBJ2-1 and V is TRBV2, with D perhaps matching TRBD1 (6 bases). Between the trimmed V and J ends, which lost 8 bases and 10 bases, there was a span of 15 bases. The CDR3 has 12 amino acids. Germline loops: CDR1 SNHLY, CDR2 FYNNEI. The CDR3 DNA reads as TGTGCCAGCTCCCGGACAGTATACGAGCAGTTCTTC. It codes for CASSRTVYEQFF. Looking up the rest from reference TRBV2 and TRBJ2-1 gives the full variable domain: EPEVTQTPSHQVTQMGQEVILRCVPISNHLYFYWYRQILGQKVEFLVSFYNNEISEKSEIFDDQFSVERPDGSNFTLKIRSTKLEDSAMYFCASSRTVYEQFFGPGTRLTVL.

This clonotype was seen only once. This chain joins TRBV20-1 and TRBJ1-3; no reliable D call. CDR1 DFQATT and CDR2 SNEGSKA come from the germline V gene (reference sequence). This CDR3 is 14 amino acids long. V lost 1 base, J lost 9 bases, and 16 bases lay in between. This CDR3 reads CSARGVGRQSTIYF. The CDR3 DNA sequence: TGCAGTGCTAGAGGGGTCGGTAGGCAAAGCACCATATATTTT.

In its sample, this clonotype was seen many times. The chain uses TRBV18 and TRBJ1-2; unclear D gene. Germline V gene lookup returns CDR1 KGHSH and CDR2 LQKENI. V lost 5 bases, J lost 5 bases, and 9 bases lay in between. CDR3 length equals 12 residues. As DNA, the CDR3 is TGTGCCAGCTCAGACCGGGCATATGGCTACACCTTC. It yields the protein CASSDRAYGYTF.

This clonotype showed up many times. The chain carries TRBV7-9 and TRBJ2-7; D uncertain. Trimming cost V 1 base and J 1 base, with 8 bases left between them. The CDR3 length is 14 residues. Germline lookup yields CDR1 SEHNR and CDR2 FQNEAQ (reference sequence). This CDR3 is CASSLDGGSYEQYF. The CDR3 DNA reads TGTGCCAGCAGCTTAGACGGCGGTTCCTACGAGCAGTACTTC.

This clonotype was observed many times. This chain joins TRBV2 and TRBJ2-7; perhaps TRBD1 as D (6 bases). The CDR3 totals 15 residues. The germline CDR1 and CDR2 sequences are SNHLY and FYNNEI. V was clipped by 6 bases and J by 0 bases, with 15 bases between them. The CDR3 protein is CASRPDRRNSYEQYF. CDR3 coding DNA: TGTGCCAGCAGGCCTGACAGGAGAAACTCCTACGAGCAGTACTTC. The variable domain in full, completed from reference TRBV2 and TRBJ2-7, reads EPEVTQTPSHQVTQMGQEVILRCVPISNHLYFYWYRQILGQKVEFLVSFYNNEISEKSEIFDDQFSVERPDGSNFTLKIRSTKLEDSAMYFCASRPDRRNSYEQYFGPGTRLTVT.

This clonotype has a count of ten or more. The rearrangement uses TRBV3-1 and TRBJ2-2, with D perhaps TRBD2 (5 bases). Germline loops: CDR1 LGHDT, CDR2 YNNKEL (reference sequence). V lost 2 bases, J lost 4 bases, and 5 bases lay in between. The CDR3 sequence is 13 residues long. The CDR3 region is CASSQLATGELFF. Here the CDR3 DNA reads TGTGCCAGCAGCCAACTAGCCACCGGGGAGCTGTTTTTT. The variable domain in full, completed from reference TRBV3-1 and TRBJ2-2, reads DTAVSQTPKYLVTQMGNDKSIKCEQNLGHDTMYWYKQDSKKFLKIMFSYNNKELIINETVPNRFSPKSPDKAHLNLHINSLELGDSAVYFCASSQLATGELFFGEGSRLTVL.